This record looks at one TCR beta chain sequence and its context. Its antigen is currently unknown. The PCR had 60 Vbeta and 13 Jbeta primers. Sequenced by immunoSEQ multiplex PCR; TCRdb stores in-frame clones only, minus some. This table holds roughly 150,000 clones, 65% to 75% found once. This sample is part of a study of cytomegalovirus exposure and HLA in healthy donors. Study-wide context: Genotyping of hundreds of donors showed that about 79% belonged to the Caucasian-associated ancestry cluster.

Study conclusions and caveats: When presence/absence was analysed, sequencing depth was taken to be roughly uniform across donors.

CDR3 length equals 14 residues. Per the germline V gene, CDR1 is SGHVS and CDR2 is FNYEAQ. V gave up 5 bases and J gave up 5 bases; unmatched junction bases: 8. The gene calls are TRBV7-6 and TRBJ2-7; 8 nucleotides line up with TRBD2. The TCR comes from a man in his sixties in good health and CMV-seronegative. The sequenced material came from PBMCs. CDR3 in DNA: TGTGCCAGCAGCATGGGACACGGGGGGGACGAGCAGTACTTC. Amino acid sequence: CASSMGHGGDEQYF.